Listed here is a single T cell receptor beta chain. Its specificity is unknown. The data belong to a study of T cell repertoires in cytomegalovirus infection. Study information: Indications came from public TCR beta signatures; they pointed to CMV infection and to a matching HLA type.

Study-level findings and limits: People with CMV and the relevant HLA were identified by cumulative public TCR beta family frequency. There were HLA-C-restricted CMV-specific TCR beta clonotypes dominating the ex vivo response.

CDR1 and CDR2 from the germline V gene are SEHNR and FQNEAQ (reference sequence). Trimming left V 3 bases short and J 4 bases short, with 8 bases between. There are 13 residues in the CDR3. MiXCR, run by TCRdb on the reads, gives a single entry per CDR3 protein. The sample lists around 320,000 distinct CDR3 sequences, over 7.5% seen once, with roughly 4% in the top ten. V and J are TRBV7-9 and TRBJ2-3, with unresolved D. This clonotype was sampled from a human donor in good health (CMV status not recorded). Some clones in this sample may be carry-over from other donors' samples. The sequenced sample consisted of PBMCs. The CDR3 coding sequence is TGTGCCAGCAGCTTCCCCGCTTCAGATACGCAGTATTTT. Encoded protein: CASSFPASDTQYF.